This TCR beta chain was recovered during a study of Ad26.COV2.S vaccination and SARS-CoV-2 variants. Treatment specified: about 20 received Ad26.COV2.S at low or high dose, single or two shots; 5 received placebo; per-sample allocation not given. Sampling was done on day 63 after the first vaccine or placebo injection. Using immunoSEQ multiplex PCR, the repertoire was profiled, and TCRdb retains in-frame clones only, with some absent. The sample gives roughly 300,000 clones, approximately 90% of which show up once; around 6.1% is in the top ten. Trimming removed 0 bases from V and 6 bases from J, with 7 bases in between. This CDR3 region has 13 residues. The germline V gene has CDR1 LGHNA and CDR2 YSLEER. With respect to this clone: This specimen includes other DNA sequences encoding the same CDR3.

The chain employs TRBV4-3 and TRBJ2-3, with D hard to call. This material consisted of peripheral blood, taken in a trial of Ad26.COV2.S vaccine versus placebo. This TCR came from a person aged 18-65 years who received the Ad26.COV2.S COVID-19 vaccine or a placebo. Here the CDR3 reads CASSQDRTDTQYF. DNA of the CDR3: TGCGCCAGCAGCCAAGATCGTACCGATACGCAGTATTTT.